The 29 T cell receptor beta chains reported below all come from one sample, sequenced in a study of beta chain features in type 1 diabetes. The study reverse transcribed the entire isolated RNA, so it sequenced expressed TCRB transcripts. TCRdb's copy holds only in-frame clones and misses some; the assay was immunoSEQ multiplex PCR. The data show roughly 130,000 clones, with approximately 9.2% seen just once and about 0.68% held by the top ten. Source material: central memory CD4+ T cells from blood. The source is a man aged 18 to 30 in good health.

This clone was counted ten times or more. The chain combines TRBV30 with TRBJ2-6; D is ambiguous. CDR1 and CDR2 (germline): GTSNPN, SVGIG (reference sequence). This CDR3 is built from 12 residues. V lost 2 bases and J 6 bases, leaving 5 bases between the germline ends. The CDR3 loop reads CAWSSLANVLTF. The CDR3 coding sequence is TGTGCCTGGAGTTCCTTGGCCAACGTCCTGACTTTC.

This rearrangement joins TRBV29-1 to TRBJ1-2; 7 positions match TRBD1. Germline values: CDR1 SQVTM, CDR2 ANQGSEA. J lost 0 bases, V lost 0 bases, and 13 bases had no gene match. The CDR3 consists of 18 residues. The CDR3 region is CSVEEGLGTEKPNYGYTF. CDR3 bases: TGCAGCGTTGAAGAAGGCCTCGGGACAGAGAAACCTAACTATGGCTACACCTTC.

V and J are TRBV5-6 and TRBJ2-3, with D tentatively TRBD1 (6 bases). The germline V gene encodes CDR1 SGHDT and CDR2 YYEEEE. The CDR3 spans 14 residues. Trimming took off 2 bases at V and 2 bases at J, with 9 bases between the two ends. In nucleotides, the CDR3 is TGTGCCAGCAGCTTACAGGGTTACACAGATACGCAGTATTTT. Encoded protein: CASSLQGYTDTQYF. Drawing the rest from reference TRBV5-6 and TRBJ2-3, the complete variable domain is DAGVTQSPTHLIKTRGQQVTLRCSPKSGHDTVSWYQQALGQGPQFIFQYYEEEERQRGNFPDRFSGHQFPNYSSELNVNALLLGDSALYLCASSLQGYTDTQYFGPGTRLTVL.

This clone was found many times. The J gene is TRBJ2-2, the V gene TRBV29-1; possibly TRBD1 for D (6 bases). The V gene lost 7 bases and the J gene lost 3 bases, with 12 bases spanning the gap. The length of the CDR3 is 13 residues. Germline CDR1 SQVTM, CDR2 ANQGSEA. CDR3 DNA: TGCAGCGCGGACAGATCTGACACCGGGGAGCTGTTTTTT. Translating it yields CSADRSDTGELFF.

This clone was recorded a few times. The chain couples TRBV5-4 to TRBJ2-7, with D maybe TRBD1 (6 bases). The germline V gene has CDR1 SGHNT and CDR2 YYREEE (reference sequence). CDR3 length equals 13 residues. Trimming cost V 5 bases and J 6 bases, with 15 bases left between them. CDR3 sequence reads: CASSRGLAREQYF. The CDR3 region has the DNA TGTGCCAGCAGTAGGGGGTTAGCTCGCGAGCAGTACTTC. Supplemented by reference TRBV5-4 and TRBJ2-7, the full variable domain reads ETGVTQSPTHLIKTRGQQVTLRCSSQSGHNTVSWYQQALGQGPQFIFQYYREEENGRGNFPPRFSGLQFPNYSSELNVNALELDDSALYLCASSRGLAREQYFGPGTRLTVT.

This clone has at least ten counts. The V gene is TRBV5-4, the J gene TRBJ2-3; 11 bases are shared with TRBD2. In germline, CDR1 is SGHNT, CDR2 YYREEE (reference sequence). This CDR3 is 15 amino acids long. V gave up 5 bases and J gave up 2 bases; unmatched junction bases: 4. CDR3 residues: CASSLLAGVTDTQYF. The CDR3 coding sequence is TGTGCCAGCAGTCTACTAGCGGGGGTCACAGATACGCAGTATTTT.

This rearrangement joins TRBV18 to TRBJ1-6; 7 bases line up with TRBD1. CDR1 is KGHSH and CDR2 is LQKENI in the germline V gene. V was pared by 4 bases and J by 7 bases, with 4 bases of the junction left unmatched. This CDR3 is built from 14 residues. The CDR3 is CASSLGTVNSPLHF. In DNA, the CDR3 is TGTGCCAGCTCACTAGGGACAGTCAATTCACCCCTCCACTTT. The complete variable domain, with remaining parts taken from reference TRBV18 and TRBJ1-6, reads NAGVMQNPRHLVRRRGQEARLRCSPMKGHSHVYWYRQLPEEGLKFMVYLQKENIIDESGMPKERFSAEFPKEGPSILRIQQVVRGDSAAYFCASSLGTVNSPLHFGNGTRLTVT.

The CDR3 DNA follows: TGTGCCAGCAGTTCCAATACCGGGAGTGGACGTCAACGTGGCTACACCTTC. This translates into CASSSNTGSGRQRGYTF. The chain links TRBV27 to TRBJ1-2; no definite D call. Trimming pared 4 bases from V and 7 bases from J, leaving 25 bases between. Germline V gene lookup returns CDR1 MNHEY and CDR2 SMNVEV (reference sequence). The CDR3 spans 17 residues.

This clone was observed a handful of times. The chain couples TRBV5-1 to TRBJ2-1; 9 bases map to TRBD1. Per the germline V gene, CDR1 is SGHRS and CDR2 is YFSETQ. CDR3 length: 14 residues. The J segment lost 4 bases and the V segment lost 6 bases, leaving 5 bases of the junction unmatched. This CDR3 is CASNRDRAYNEQFF. CDR3 bases: TGCGCCAGCAACCGGGACAGGGCATACAATGAGCAGTTCTTC.

V is TRBV14 and J is TRBJ1-2, with D perhaps TRBD1 (6 bases). CDR3 length equals 15 residues. The ends were cut back, 5 bases at V and 8 bases at J, with 21 bases in the middle. Germline V gene data show CDR1 as SGHDN and CDR2 as FVKESK. The CDR3 loop is CASSSKRLGAAGYTF. CDR3 sequence (DNA): TGTGCCAGCAGCTCGAAAAGGTTGGGGGCTGCCGGCTACACCTTC.

This clone was picked up a small number of times. The chain has TRBV6-6 and TRBJ2-7; D gene unclear. CDR3 length: 12 residues. Trimming shortened V by 5 bases and J by 1 base, and 6 bases separated the two germline ends. Germline loops: CDR1 MNHNY, CDR2 SVGAGI (reference sequence). The CDR3 DNA reads as TGTGCCAGCAGTCCGGTATCCTACGAGCAGTACTTC. Amino acids: CASSPVSYEQYF.

The sample holds a few counts of this clone. The chain has TRBV7-2 and TRBJ1-1; TRBD1 might be the D (6 bases). V lost 5 bases to trimming and J lost 2 bases, with 9 bases between them. In germline, CDR1 is SGHTA, CDR2 FQGNSA. This CDR3 comprises 13 residues. The CDR3 reads CASSAGANTEAFF. The CDR3 region has the DNA TGTGCCAGCAGCGCGGGGGCTAACACTGAAGCTTTCTTT.

The V call is TRBV27, the J call TRBJ1-4; no clear D gene. Germline V gene data show CDR1 as MNHEY and CDR2 as SMNVEV (reference sequence). This CDR3 is built from 13 residues. Trimming pared 5 bases from V and 8 bases from J, leaving 12 bases between. Here the CDR3 DNA reads TGTGCCAGCAGTCGCCAGGCACGGGAAAAACTGTTTTTT. Protein: CASSRQAREKLFF.

This clone turned up a few times. This sequence joins TRBV10-3 and TRBJ1-2; possible D gene TRBD1, 5 bases. The V gene's germline CDR1 is ENHRY and CDR2 SYGVKD. Trimming pared 3 bases from V and 4 bases from J, leaving 9 bases between. The CDR3 totals 13 residues. The CDR3 bases are TGTGCCATCAGTGATGGCCAGGGCTATGGCTACACCTTC. Its protein product is CAISDGQGYGYTF.

The gene calls are TRBV5-6 and TRBJ2-5, with a tentative D call TRBD2 (5 bases). With 6 bases removed from V and 5 bases from J, the gap between germline ends came to 8 bases. The CDR3 length is 11 residues. Germline V gene data show CDR1 as SGHDT and CDR2 as YYEEEE. CDR3 nucleotide sequence: TGTGCCAGCACGAGGGAGGAGACCCAGTACTTC. Translation: CASTREETQYF.

In this sample, this clone turned up a few times. The genes are TRBV30 and TRBJ2-1; 9 nucleotides agree with TRBD2. The V and J ends lost 2 bases and 10 bases, in that order; junction bases with no gene match: 6. The CDR3 has 13 residues. From germline, CDR1 is GTSNPN and CDR2 SVGIG (reference sequence). The CDR3 loop is CAWSLAGTSEQFF. CDR3 DNA: TGTGCCTGGAGTTTGGCAGGGACTAGCGAGCAGTTCTTC.

The J gene is TRBJ2-6, the V gene TRBV6-6; no clear D. The CDR3 spans 13 residues. Trimming took 7 bases from V and 0 from J, leaving 4 bases between them. Germline CDR1 MNHNY, CDR2 SVGAGI (reference sequence). The CDR3 loop reads CASISSGANVLTF. Here the CDR3 DNA reads TGTGCCAGCATCAGCTCTGGGGCCAACGTCCTGACTTTC.

The rearrangement links TRBV19 to TRBJ1-1; possible D gene TRBD1, 5 bases. The V and J ends lost 8 bases and 0 bases respectively, with 19 bases between them. The CDR3 runs to 16 residues. CDR1 LNHDA and CDR2 SQIVND come from the germline V gene (reference sequence). CDR3 nucleotides: TGTGCCAGTTTGGGGCAGCGCTACGAAGTGAACACTGAAGCTTTCTTT. Its translation: CASLGQRYEVNTEAFF.

This chain uses TRBV19 with TRBJ1-1, with D maybe TRBD1 (5 bases). The V and J ends lost 8 bases and 4 bases respectively, with 14 bases between them. There are 13 residues in the CDR3. The germline V gene has CDR1 LNHDA and CDR2 SQIVND (reference sequence). This CDR3 is CASQDLQGTEAFF. CDR3 DNA: TGTGCCAGTCAGGACCTGCAGGGCACTGAAGCTTTCTTT. The whole variable domain, filled in from reference TRBV19 and TRBJ1-1, reads DGGITQSPKYLFRKEGQNVTLSCEQNLNHDAMYWYRQDPGQGLRLIYYSQIVNDFQKGDIAEGYSVSREKKESFPLTVTSAQKNPTAFYLCASQDLQGTEAFFGQGTRLTVV.

This CDR3 reads CASSLAVLRETQYF. In DNA form, the CDR3 reads TGTGCCAGCAGCTTAGCGGTCCTCAGGGAGACCCAGTACTTC. The chain combines TRBV11-1 with TRBJ2-5, with D unclear. V gave up 0 bases and J gave up 5 bases, with 10 bases separating them. Germline CDR1 reads SGHAT; CDR2 reads FQDESV (reference sequence). The CDR3 totals 14 residues.

The J gene is TRBJ2-7, the V gene TRBV6-5; 9 bases match TRBD1. CDR3 size: 14 residues. From germline, CDR1 is MNHEY and CDR2 SVGAGI. V trimming: 5 bases; J trimming: 1 base; junction bases outside the gene matches: 3. CDR3 sequence: CASSGTGSSYEQYF. The CDR3 nucleotides are TGTGCCAGCAGTGGGACAGGGAGTTCCTACGAGCAGTACTTC.

V gene TRBV7-8 combines with J gene TRBJ1-4; D is ambiguous. CDR3 length: 17 amino acids. V was shortened by 3 bases and J by 0 bases, with 14 bases between the two germline ends. Germline CDR1 SGHVS, CDR2 FQNEAQ. The CDR3 coding sequence is TGTGCCAGCAGCTTCGGTCTGCATATTGCAACTAATGAAAAACTGTTTTTT. As protein: CASSFGLHIATNEKLFF.

The chain links TRBV11-3 to TRBJ2-1; 10 bases align to TRBD1. Germline CDR1 reads SGHNT; CDR2 reads YENEEA. The CDR3 has 18 amino acids. The V and J ends lost 1 base and 7 bases, in that order; junction bases with no gene match: 13. This CDR3 is CASSLGPQPGQGRNEQFF. CDR3 DNA sequence: TGTGCCAGCAGCTTAGGCCCCCAACCGGGACAGGGGAGGAATGAGCAGTTCTTC.

Comment on this clone: The same CDR3 also results from other DNA sequences found in this sample. The chain recombines TRBV7-2 with TRBJ1-4; 11 nucleotides align to TRBD1. CDR3 size: 16 residues. V trimming: 0 bases; J trimming: 8 bases; junction bases outside the gene matches: 5. CDR1 SGHTA and CDR2 FQGNSA come from the germline V gene. CDR3 in DNA: TGTGCCAGCAGCTTAGCCGCTGGGACAGGGGGGGAAAAACTGTTTTTT. Its protein is CASSLAAGTGGEKLFF.

CDR3 DNA sequence: TGCGCCAGCAGCCACTTTGAAGGGGGCCGGGGGGAGACCCAGTACTTC. Protein product: CASSHFEGGRGETQYF. V and J are TRBV4-1 and TRBJ2-5; D might be TRBD1 (7 bases). The V and J ends lost 3 bases and 5 bases respectively, with 19 bases between them. Per germline, CDR1 MGHRA and CDR2 YSYEKL. This CDR3 spans 16 amino acids.

This clone was recorded a few times. The chain uses TRBV7-3 and TRBJ2-5; the match to TRBD2 covers 7 bases. CDR1 is SGHTA and CDR2 is FQGTGA in the germline V gene. Trimming removed 5 bases from V and 5 bases from J; junction bases left unmatched: 2. The CDR3 runs to 12 residues. In nucleotides, the CDR3 is TGTGCCAGCAGCCGGGGGGAGGAGACCCAGTACTTC. It yields the protein CASSRGEETQYF.

This chain uses TRBV5-5 with TRBJ1-6; TRBD1 is a possible D gene (5 bases). Germline values: CDR1 SGHKS, CDR2 YYEKEE (reference sequence). The length of the CDR3 is 14 residues. V was cut by 0 bases and J by 8 bases, with 9 bases left in between. The CDR3 DNA follows: TGTGCCAGCAGCTTGGAGGGAGGGGATTCACCCCTCCACTTT. Amino acid sequence: CASSLEGGDSPLHF.

In this sample, this clone turned up a few times. The chain is built from TRBV19 and TRBJ1-5; D gene uncertain. CDR1 and CDR2 from the germline V gene are LNHDA and SQIVND (reference sequence). V lost 3 bases, J lost 2 bases, and 17 bases lay in between. The CDR3 covers 17 residues. In DNA form, the CDR3 reads TGTGCCAGTAGTATGGTGGTTCGGGGTGTGGGCAATCAGCCCCAGCATTTT. This gives the protein CASSMVVRGVGNQPQHF.

This clone was seen more than once but under ten times. The chain combines TRBV7-2 with TRBJ2-5, with D perhaps matching TRBD2 (5 bases). The V end lost 7 bases, the J end lost 0 bases, and 15 bases lay between the germline ends. In germline, CDR1 is SGHTA, CDR2 FQGNSA. The CDR3 length is 15 residues. The CDR3 region is CASTLASSHQETQYF. The CDR3 DNA reads as TGTGCCAGCACTTTAGCGTCTAGTCACCAAGAGACCCAGTACTTC.